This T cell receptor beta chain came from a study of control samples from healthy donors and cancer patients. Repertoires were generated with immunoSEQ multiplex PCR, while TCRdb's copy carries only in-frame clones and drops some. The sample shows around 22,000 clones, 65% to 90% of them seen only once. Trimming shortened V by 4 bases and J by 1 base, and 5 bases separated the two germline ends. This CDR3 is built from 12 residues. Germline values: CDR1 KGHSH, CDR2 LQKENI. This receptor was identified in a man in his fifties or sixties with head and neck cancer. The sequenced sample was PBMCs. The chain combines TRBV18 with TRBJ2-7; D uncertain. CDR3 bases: TGTGCCAGCTCACTAGAATCCTACGAGCAGTACTTC. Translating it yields CASSLESYEQYF.